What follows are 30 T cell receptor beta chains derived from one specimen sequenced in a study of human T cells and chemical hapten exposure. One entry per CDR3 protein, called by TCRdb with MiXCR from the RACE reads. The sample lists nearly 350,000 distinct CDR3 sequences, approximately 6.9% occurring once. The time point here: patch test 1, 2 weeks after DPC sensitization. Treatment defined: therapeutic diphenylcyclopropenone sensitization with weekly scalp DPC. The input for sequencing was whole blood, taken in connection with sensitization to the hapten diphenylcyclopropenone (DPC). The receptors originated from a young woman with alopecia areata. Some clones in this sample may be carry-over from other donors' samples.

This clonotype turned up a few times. The CDR3 loop reads CASSSYRTPYGYTF. CDR3 sequence (DNA): TGCGCCAGCAGCTCTTACAGGACTCCCTATGGCTACACCTTC. The chain couples TRBV5-1 to TRBJ1-2, with D perhaps matching TRBD1 (5 bases). Trimming removed 3 bases at V and 4 bases at J, with 13 bases between. Germline-derived CDR1 and CDR2 are SGHRS and YFSETQ. The CDR3 length is 14 residues.

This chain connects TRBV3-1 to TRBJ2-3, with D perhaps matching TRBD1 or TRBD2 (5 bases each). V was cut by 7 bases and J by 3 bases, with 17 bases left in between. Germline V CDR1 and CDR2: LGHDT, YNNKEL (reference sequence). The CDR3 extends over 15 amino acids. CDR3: CASTSRRDLTDTQYF. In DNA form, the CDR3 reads TGTGCCAGCACCTCCCGCCGGGACCTAACAGATACGCAGTATTTT.

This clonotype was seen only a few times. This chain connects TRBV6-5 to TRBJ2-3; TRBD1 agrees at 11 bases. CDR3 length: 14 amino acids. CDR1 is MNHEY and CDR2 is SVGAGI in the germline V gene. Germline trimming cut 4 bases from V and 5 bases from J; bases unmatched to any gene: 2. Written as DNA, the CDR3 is TGTGCCAGCAGTTGGACAGGGGGCGAAGATACGCAGTATTTT. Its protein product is CASSWTGGEDTQYF.

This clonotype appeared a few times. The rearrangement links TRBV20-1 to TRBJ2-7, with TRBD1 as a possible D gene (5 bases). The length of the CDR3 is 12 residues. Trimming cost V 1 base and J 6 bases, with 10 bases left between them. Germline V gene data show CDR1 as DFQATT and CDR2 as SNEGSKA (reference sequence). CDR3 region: CSARGGQGEQYF. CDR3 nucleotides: TGCAGTGCTAGAGGGGGCCAGGGCGAGCAGTACTTC.

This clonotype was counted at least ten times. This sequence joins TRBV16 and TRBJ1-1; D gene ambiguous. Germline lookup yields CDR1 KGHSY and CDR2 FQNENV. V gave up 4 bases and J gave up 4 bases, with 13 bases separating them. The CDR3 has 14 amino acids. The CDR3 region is CASSRNSVGTEAFF. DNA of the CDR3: TGTGCCAGCAGCCGAAACTCGGTAGGCACTGAAGCTTTCTTT. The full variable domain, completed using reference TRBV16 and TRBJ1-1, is GEEVAQTPKHLVRGEGQKAKLYCAPIKGHSYVFWYQQVLKNEFKFLISFQNENVFDETGMPKERFSAKCLPNSPCSLEIQATKLEDSAVYFCASSRNSVGTEAFFGQGTRLTVV.

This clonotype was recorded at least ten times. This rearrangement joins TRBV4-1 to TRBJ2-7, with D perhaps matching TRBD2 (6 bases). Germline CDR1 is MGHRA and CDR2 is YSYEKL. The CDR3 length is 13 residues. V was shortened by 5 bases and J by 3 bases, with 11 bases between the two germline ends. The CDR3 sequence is CASSTIGSYEQYF. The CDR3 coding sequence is TGCGCCAGCAGCACAATCGGGAGCTACGAGCAGTACTTC.

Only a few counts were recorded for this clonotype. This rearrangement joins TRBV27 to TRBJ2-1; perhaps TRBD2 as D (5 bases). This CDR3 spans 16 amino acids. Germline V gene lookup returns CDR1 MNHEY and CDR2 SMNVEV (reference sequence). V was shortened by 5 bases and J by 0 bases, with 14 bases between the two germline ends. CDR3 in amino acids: CASSPSRGNSYNEQFF. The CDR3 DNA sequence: TGTGCCAGCAGTCCAAGTCGGGGAAACTCCTACAATGAGCAGTTCTTC.

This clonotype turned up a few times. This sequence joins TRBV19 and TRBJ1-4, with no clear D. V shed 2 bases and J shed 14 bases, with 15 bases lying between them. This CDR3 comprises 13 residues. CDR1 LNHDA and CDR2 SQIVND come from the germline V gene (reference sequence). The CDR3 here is CASSIIGRIVLFF. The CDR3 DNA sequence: TGTGCCAGTAGTATAATCGGCAGGATTGTGCTGTTTTTT.

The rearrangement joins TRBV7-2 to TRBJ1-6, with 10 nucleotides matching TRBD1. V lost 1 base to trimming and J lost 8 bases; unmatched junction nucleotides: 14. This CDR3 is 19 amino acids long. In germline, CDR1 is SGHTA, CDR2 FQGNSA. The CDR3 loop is CASSLGLRDRGVLDSPLHF. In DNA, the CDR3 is TGTGCCAGCAGCTTAGGCCTAAGGGACAGGGGAGTGTTGGATTCACCCCTCCACTTT.

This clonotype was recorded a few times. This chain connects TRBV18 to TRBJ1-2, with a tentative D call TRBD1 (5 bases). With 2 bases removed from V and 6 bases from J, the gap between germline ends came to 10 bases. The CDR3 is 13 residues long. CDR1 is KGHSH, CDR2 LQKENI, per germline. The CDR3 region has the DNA TGTGCCAGCTCACCAACACAGGAGCATGGCTACACCTTC. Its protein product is CASSPTQEHGYTF.

The CDR3 sequence is CASSDPSILMGNTIYF. The CDR3 nucleotides read TGTGCCAGCAGTGACCCCTCCATCCTTATGGGGAACACCATATATTTT. V is TRBV2 and J is TRBJ1-3; D call uncertain. The CDR3 totals 16 residues. Germline lookup yields CDR1 SNHLY and CDR2 FYNNEI. The V gene lost 3 bases and the J gene lost 7 bases, with 19 bases spanning the gap. Full variable domain (remainder filled in from reference TRBV2 and TRBJ1-3): EPEVTQTPSHQVTQMGQEVILRCVPISNHLYFYWYRQILGQKVEFLVSFYNNEISEKSEIFDDQFSVERPDGSNFTLKIRSTKLEDSAMYFCASSDPSILMGNTIYFGEGSWLTVV.

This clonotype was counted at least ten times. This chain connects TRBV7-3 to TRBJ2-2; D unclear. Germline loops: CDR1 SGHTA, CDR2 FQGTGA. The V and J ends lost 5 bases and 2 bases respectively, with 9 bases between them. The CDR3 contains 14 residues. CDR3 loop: CASSPGPNTGELFF. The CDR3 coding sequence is TGTGCCAGCAGCCCAGGCCCAAACACCGGGGAGCTGTTTTTT.

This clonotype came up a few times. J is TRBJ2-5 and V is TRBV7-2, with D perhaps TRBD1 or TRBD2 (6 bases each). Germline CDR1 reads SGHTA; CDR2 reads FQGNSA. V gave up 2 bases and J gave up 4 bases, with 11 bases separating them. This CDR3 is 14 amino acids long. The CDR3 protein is CASSLMGGGETQYF. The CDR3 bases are TGTGCCAGCAGCTTAATGGGGGGCGGAGAGACCCAGTACTTC.

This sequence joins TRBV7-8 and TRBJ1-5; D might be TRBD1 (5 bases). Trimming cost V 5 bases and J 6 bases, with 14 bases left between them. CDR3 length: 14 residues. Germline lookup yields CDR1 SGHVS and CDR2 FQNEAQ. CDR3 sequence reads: CASSPPGLIQPQHF. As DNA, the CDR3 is TGTGCCAGCAGCCCGCCGGGACTGATTCAGCCCCAGCATTTT.

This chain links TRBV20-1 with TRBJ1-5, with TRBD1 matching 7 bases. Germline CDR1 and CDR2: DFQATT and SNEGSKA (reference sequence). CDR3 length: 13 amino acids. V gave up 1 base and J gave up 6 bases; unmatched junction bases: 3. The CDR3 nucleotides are TGCAGTGCTAGAGTCGCAGGGGGTCAGCCCCAGCATTTT. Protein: CSARVAGGQPQHF.

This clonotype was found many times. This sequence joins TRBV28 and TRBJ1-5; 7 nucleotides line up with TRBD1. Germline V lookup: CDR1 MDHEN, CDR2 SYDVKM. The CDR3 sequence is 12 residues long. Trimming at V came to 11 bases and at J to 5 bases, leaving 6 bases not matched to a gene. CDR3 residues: CAGRDSDQPQHF. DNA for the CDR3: TGTGCCGGAAGGGACAGTGATCAGCCCCAGCATTTT.

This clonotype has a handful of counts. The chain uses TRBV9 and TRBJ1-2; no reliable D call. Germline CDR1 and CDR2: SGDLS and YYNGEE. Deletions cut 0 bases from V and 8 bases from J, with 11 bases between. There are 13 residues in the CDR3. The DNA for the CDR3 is TGTGCCAGCAGCGTAGAAGAACGGTCCGGCTACACCTTC. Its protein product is CASSVEERSGYTF.

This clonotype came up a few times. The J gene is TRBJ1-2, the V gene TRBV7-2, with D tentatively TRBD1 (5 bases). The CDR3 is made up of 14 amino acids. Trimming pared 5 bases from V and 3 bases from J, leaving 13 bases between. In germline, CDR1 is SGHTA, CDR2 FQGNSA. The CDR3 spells CASSATTEYYGYTF. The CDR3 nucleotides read TGTGCCAGCAGCGCCACGACAGAATACTATGGCTACACCTTC.

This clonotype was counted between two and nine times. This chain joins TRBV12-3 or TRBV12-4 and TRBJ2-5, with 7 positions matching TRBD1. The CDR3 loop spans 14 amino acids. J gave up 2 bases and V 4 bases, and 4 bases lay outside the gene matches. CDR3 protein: CASSSGGSQETQYF. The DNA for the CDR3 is TGTGCCAGCAGTTCAGGGGGAAGTCAAGAGACCCAGTACTTC.

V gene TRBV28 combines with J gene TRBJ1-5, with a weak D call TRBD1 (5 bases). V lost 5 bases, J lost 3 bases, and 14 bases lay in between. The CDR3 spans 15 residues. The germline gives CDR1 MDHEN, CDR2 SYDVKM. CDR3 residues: CASSPSDRDNQPQHF. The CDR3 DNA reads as TGTGCCAGCAGTCCCTCCGACAGAGACAATCAGCCCCAGCATTTT. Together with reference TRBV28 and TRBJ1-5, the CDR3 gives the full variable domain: DVKVTQSSRYLVKRTGEKVFLECVQDMDHENMFWYRQDPGLGLRLIYFSYDVKMKEKGDIPEGYSVSREKKERFSLILESASTNQTSMYLCASSPSDRDNQPQHFGDGTRLSIL.

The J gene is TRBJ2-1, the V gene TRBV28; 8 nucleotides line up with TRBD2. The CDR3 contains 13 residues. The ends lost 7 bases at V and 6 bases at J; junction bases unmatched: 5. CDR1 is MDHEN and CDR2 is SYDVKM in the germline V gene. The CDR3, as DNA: TGTGCCAGCATCACGGGGGGGCGCAATGAGCAGTTCTTC. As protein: CASITGGRNEQFF.

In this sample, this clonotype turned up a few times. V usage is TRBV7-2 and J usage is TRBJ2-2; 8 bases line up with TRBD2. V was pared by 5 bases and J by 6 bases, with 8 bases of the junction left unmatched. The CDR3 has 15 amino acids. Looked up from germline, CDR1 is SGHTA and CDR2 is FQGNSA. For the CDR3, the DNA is TGTGCCAGCAGCCTGCGAGGGACTAGATCCGGGGAGCTGTTTTTT. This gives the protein CASSLRGTRSGELFF. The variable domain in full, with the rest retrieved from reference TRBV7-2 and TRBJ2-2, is GAGVSQSPSNKVTEKGKDVELRCDPISGHTALYWYRQSLGQGLEFLIYFQGNSAPDKSGLPSDRFSAERTGGSVSTLTIQRTQQEDSAVYLCASSLRGTRSGELFFGEGSRLTVL.

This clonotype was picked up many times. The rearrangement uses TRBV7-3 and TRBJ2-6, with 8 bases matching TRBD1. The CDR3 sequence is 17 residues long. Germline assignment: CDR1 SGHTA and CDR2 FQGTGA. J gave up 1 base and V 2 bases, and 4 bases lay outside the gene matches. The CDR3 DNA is TGTGCCAGCAGCTTAGCGGACAGGGCGTCTGGGGCCAACGTCCTGACTTTC. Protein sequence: CASSLADRASGANVLTF.

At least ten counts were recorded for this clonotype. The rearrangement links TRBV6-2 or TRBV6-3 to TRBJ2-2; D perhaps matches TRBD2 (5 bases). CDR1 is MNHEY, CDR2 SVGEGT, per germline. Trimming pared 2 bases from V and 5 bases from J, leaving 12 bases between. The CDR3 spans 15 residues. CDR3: CASSYVRGRTGELFF. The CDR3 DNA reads TGTGCCAGCAGTTACGTCCGGGGTCGGACCGGGGAGCTGTTTTTT.

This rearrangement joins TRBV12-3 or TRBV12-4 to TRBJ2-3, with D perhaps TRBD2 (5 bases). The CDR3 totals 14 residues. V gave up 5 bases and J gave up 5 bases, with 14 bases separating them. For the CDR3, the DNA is TGTGCCAGCAGTCCTACTAGGGCGAGAGATACGCAGTATTTT. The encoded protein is CASSPTRARDTQYF.

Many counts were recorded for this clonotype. CDR3 protein: CASSYRRGSRTDTQYF. The CDR3 DNA is TGTGCCAGCAGTTACCGGCGGGGGTCCCGCACAGATACGCAGTATTTT. The chain uses TRBV6-6 and TRBJ2-3; 7 nucleotides line up with TRBD2. Per the germline V gene, CDR1 is MNHNY and CDR2 is SVGAGI (reference sequence). The CDR3 is 16 residues long. V shed 2 bases, J shed 1 base, and the junction held 6 bases outside the gene matches.

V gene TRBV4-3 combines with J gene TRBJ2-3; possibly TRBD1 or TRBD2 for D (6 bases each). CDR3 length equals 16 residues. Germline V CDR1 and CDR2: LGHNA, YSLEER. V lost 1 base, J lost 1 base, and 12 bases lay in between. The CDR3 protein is CASSQGAEGGTDTQYF. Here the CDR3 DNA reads TGCGCCAGCAGCCAAGGGGCGGAGGGGGGCACAGATACGCAGTATTTT.

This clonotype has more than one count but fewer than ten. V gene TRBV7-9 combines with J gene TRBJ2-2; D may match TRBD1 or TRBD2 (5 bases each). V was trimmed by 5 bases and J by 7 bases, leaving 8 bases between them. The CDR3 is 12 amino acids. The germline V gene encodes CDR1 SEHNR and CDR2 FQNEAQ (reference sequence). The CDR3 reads CASSQGVGELFF. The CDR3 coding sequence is TGTGCCAGCAGCCAGGGAGTCGGGGAGCTGTTTTTT.

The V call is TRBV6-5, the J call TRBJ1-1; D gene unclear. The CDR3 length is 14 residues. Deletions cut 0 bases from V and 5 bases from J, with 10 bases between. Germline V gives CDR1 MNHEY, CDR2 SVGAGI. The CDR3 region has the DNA TGTGCCAGCAGTTACTCGCGGGGTACTACTGAAGCTTTCTTT. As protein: CASSYSRGTTEAFF.

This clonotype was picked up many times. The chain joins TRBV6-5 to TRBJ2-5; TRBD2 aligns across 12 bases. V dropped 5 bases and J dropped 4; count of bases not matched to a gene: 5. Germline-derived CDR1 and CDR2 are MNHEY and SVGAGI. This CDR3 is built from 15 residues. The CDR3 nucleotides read TGTGCCAGCAGTCCAGGACTAGCGGGGTCAGAGACCCAGTACTTC. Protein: CASSPGLAGSETQYF.